Listed here are 28 T cell receptor beta chains from one sample, sequenced in a study of T cells in Graves' hyperthyroidism and ophthalmopathy. RNA transcripts yielded amplified TCR beta CDR3 regions. The TCR CDR3 was amplified in a first-round RT-PCR using the HTBI primer set. TCRdb re-analysed the multiplex PCR reads in MiXCR, keeping a single row per CDR3 protein. The sample lists around 600,000 distinct CDR3 sequences; about 45% were seen once. The sequenced sample consisted of peripheral blood or thyroid tissue (not recorded which). These receptors were collected from an adult man with Graves' disease, either hyperthyroidism or ophthalmopathy (not recorded which).

The rearrangement joins TRBV6-4 to TRBJ1-2; TRBD1 matches 7 bases. The CDR3 has 13 residues. The germline gives CDR1 MRHNA, CDR2 SNTAGT. V lost 3 bases and J lost 3; bases outside the gene matches: 1. The CDR3 loop reads CASSEGQYYGYTF. As DNA, the CDR3 is TGTGCCAGCAGTGAGGGACAGTACTATGGCTACACCTTC.

This clonotype was seen more than once but under ten times. The chain recombines TRBV19 with TRBJ1-2; D remains unclear. This CDR3 has 14 residues. V lost 5 bases to trimming and J lost 2 bases, with 12 bases between them. CDR1 is LNHDA and CDR2 is SQIVND in the germline V gene (reference sequence). The CDR3 is CASSFLGPNYGYTF. CDR3 bases: TGTGCCAGTAGTTTCCTCGGGCCCAACTATGGCTACACCTTC.

This clonotype was recorded at least ten times. This chain connects TRBV24-1 to TRBJ1-2, with D uncertain. This CDR3 region has 14 residues. In germline, CDR1 is KGHDR, CDR2 SFDVKD. The germline V and J ends were trimmed by 5 bases and 4 bases, with 13 bases remaining between them. As DNA, the CDR3 is TGTGCCACCAGTGGAACAGCGGGTGGCTATGGCTACACCTTC. This encodes CATSGTAGGYGYTF.

This clonotype was seen ten or more times. The genes are TRBV19 and TRBJ1-2; tentatively, D is TRBD1 (6 bases). V lost 6 bases to trimming and J lost 2 bases, with 13 bases between them. This CDR3 spans 14 amino acids. Germline V gene sequence: CDR1 LNHDA, CDR2 SQIVND (reference sequence). The CDR3 is CASSPEDRNYGYTF. The CDR3 nucleotides read TGTGCCAGTAGCCCAGAAGACAGGAACTATGGCTACACCTTC.

The chain has TRBV25-1 and TRBJ1-1; 8 nucleotides match TRBD1. This CDR3 comprises 15 residues. Germline lookup yields CDR1 MGHDK and CDR2 SYGVNS. After removal of 1 base from V and 7 bases from J, the junction contained 8 bases not matched to a gene. In DNA form, the CDR3 reads TGTGCCAGCAGTGAATTGGCAGGGGGCATTGGTGAAGCTTTCTTT. This encodes CASSELAGGIGEAFF.

This clonotype was detected many times. The V gene is TRBV29-1, the J gene TRBJ1-2; D ambiguous. CDR1 is SQVTM and CDR2 is ANQGSEA in the germline V gene. This CDR3 contains 13 residues. Trimming took off 6 bases at V and 3 bases at J, with 14 bases between the two ends. CDR3 nucleotide sequence: TGCAGCGTGGCGAATCAGGAGGACTATGGCTACACCTTC. Translation: CSVANQEDYGYTF.

This clonotype was seen only a few times. The V gene is TRBV12-3 or TRBV12-4, the J gene TRBJ2-5; 12 bases match TRBD2. Losses at the gene ends were 6 bases for V and 4 bases for J; bases not matched to a gene: 6. CDR3 length: 15 residues. The CDR3 sequence is CASSLAGGPAETQYF. The CDR3 nucleotides read TGTGCCAGCAGCCTAGCGGGGGGGCCGGCAGAGACCCAGTACTTC.

The rearrangement links TRBV2 to TRBJ2-6; weak D call: TRBD2 (5 bases). This CDR3 has 16 residues. CDR1 is SNHLY, CDR2 FYNNEI, per germline. V was shortened by 3 bases and J by 0 bases, with 9 bases between the two germline ends. The CDR3 loop is CASSDFGISGANVLTF. CDR3 DNA: TGTGCCAGCAGTGATTTCGGGATCTCTGGGGCCAACGTCCTGACTTTC.

This rearrangement joins TRBV20-1 to TRBJ1-2, with D possibly matching TRBD1 (5 bases). This CDR3 is built from 14 residues. V was shortened by 5 bases and J by 0 bases, with 13 bases between the two germline ends. The germline V gene encodes CDR1 DFQATT and CDR2 SNEGSKA (reference sequence). CDR3 in amino acids: CSAPRQGANYGYTF. CDR3 nucleotides: TGCAGTGCTCCTAGGCAGGGAGCTAACTATGGCTACACCTTC.

The chain links TRBV7-9 to TRBJ2-7; the match to TRBD1 covers 9 bases. Germline CDR1 SEHNR, CDR2 FQNEAQ (reference sequence). The ends lost 5 bases at V and 3 bases at J; junction bases unmatched: 8. This CDR3 region has 15 residues. The CDR3 here is CASSTLDRGDYEQYF. CDR3 DNA: TGTGCCAGCAGCACCTTAGACAGGGGGGACTACGAGCAGTACTTC.

The table lists this clonotype with many counts. This could be a read error, since a much larger clone is one nucleotide away. The chain carries TRBV2 and TRBJ2-7; unclear D gene. This CDR3 is built from 11 residues. V dropped 0 bases and J dropped 5 bases, with 2 bases sitting between them. Per the germline V gene, CDR1 is SNHLY and CDR2 is FYNNEI. The CDR3 region has the DNA TGTGCCAGCAGTGAAGCCCACGAGCAGTACTTC. Protein product: CASSEAHEQYF.

This chain links TRBV9 with TRBJ1-1, with D maybe TRBD1 (6 bases). With 4 bases removed from V and 1 base from J, the gap between germline ends came to 14 bases. Per germline, CDR1 SGDLS and CDR2 YYNGEE. The CDR3 has 15 residues. The DNA for the CDR3 is TGTGCCAGCAGCTACGGACAGACAAAGAACACTGAAGCTTTCTTT. Amino acids: CASSYGQTKNTEAFF. The complete variable domain, with remaining parts taken from reference TRBV9 and TRBJ1-1, reads DSGVTQTPKHLITATGQRVTLRCSPRSGDLSVYWYQQSLDQGLQFLIQYYNGEERAKGNILERFSAQQFPDLHSELNLSSLELGDSALYFCASSYGQTKNTEAFFGQGTRLTVV.

The chain has TRBV12-3 or TRBV12-4 and TRBJ1-5; 7 bases are a match to TRBD1. V lost 6 bases and J lost 7; bases outside the gene matches: 9. The CDR3 runs to 14 residues. CDR3 in DNA: TGTGCCAGCAGCACACAGGGGATCGGGCAGCCCCAGCATTTT. Translated, it gives CASSTQGIGQPQHF.

The gene calls are TRBV29-1 and TRBJ1-1, with a weak D call TRBD1 (5 bases). Germline CDR1 SQVTM, CDR2 ANQGSEA. CDR3 length: 12 residues. The V and J ends lost 0 bases and 6 bases respectively, with 8 bases between them. CDR3 bases: TGCAGCGTTGAAGATAGGACACCTGAAGCTTTCTTT. Its protein product is CSVEDRTPEAFF.

This clonotype was seen a few times. The gene calls are TRBV19 and TRBJ2-2, with 9 bases identical to TRBD1. In germline, CDR1 is LNHDA, CDR2 SQIVND (reference sequence). The CDR3 length is 14 residues. Trimming took 8 bases from V and 3 from J; bases not matched to a gene: 4. CDR3 region: CASHRDRDTGELFF. CDR3 coding DNA: TGTGCCAGTCACCGGGACAGGGACACCGGGGAGCTGTTTTTT.

As regards this clonotype: A much bigger clone sits one base away, suggesting this may be a read error. The chain recombines TRBV11-2 with TRBJ1-5; 10 nucleotides align to TRBD1. The CDR3 spans 14 residues. V was clipped by 5 bases and J by 9 bases; unmatched bases: 7. Germline lookup yields CDR1 SGHAT and CDR2 FQNNGV. The CDR3 DNA reads as TGTGCCAGCAGCCCGGACAGGGGGGATCGGCCCCAGCATTTT. Encoded protein: CASSPDRGDRPQHF.

The gene calls are TRBV24-1 and TRBJ2-2, with D perhaps TRBD1 or TRBD2 (5 bases each). This CDR3 is 12 amino acids long. From germline, CDR1 is KGHDR and CDR2 SFDVKD. V lost 9 bases and J 4 bases, leaving 8 bases between the germline ends. CDR3 loop: CATGAGTGELFF. CDR3 sequence (DNA): TGTGCCACCGGGGCGGGCACCGGGGAGCTGTTTTTT.

This clonotype was seen a handful of times. The chain carries TRBV19 and TRBJ1-1; D might be TRBD1 (6 bases). The ends were cut back, 4 bases at V and 7 bases at J, with 13 bases in the middle. CDR3 size: 13 residues. CDR1 and CDR2 (germline): LNHDA, SQIVND (reference sequence). The CDR3 reads CASSRTGLGEAFF. The DNA for the CDR3 is TGTGCCAGTAGTAGAACAGGGTTGGGTGAAGCTTTCTTT.

This chain joins TRBV20-1 and TRBJ2-7; 8 nucleotides line up with TRBD1. Trimming cost V 4 bases and J 4 bases; bases outside gene matches: 6. The CDR3 is made up of 13 amino acids. CDR1 and CDR2 (germline): DFQATT, SNEGSKA (reference sequence). The CDR3 is CSATLDRVYEQYF. In nucleotides, the CDR3 is TGCAGTGCTACCCTGGACAGGGTATACGAGCAGTACTTC.

Only a few counts were recorded for this clonotype. J is TRBJ1-2 and V is TRBV6-5; no definite D call. Trimming took 6 bases from V and 7 from J, leaving 15 bases between them. Germline V CDR1 and CDR2: MNHEY, SVGAGI. This CDR3 region has 13 residues. The DNA of the CDR3 is TGTGCCAGCAGAGAGGGAATAGTGGGTGGCTACACCTTC. This codes for CASREGIVGGYTF.

V usage is TRBV7-9 and J usage is TRBJ1-4, with 8 bases fitting TRBD1. J gave up 6 bases and V 5 bases, and 14 bases lay outside the gene matches. CDR1 is SEHNR, CDR2 FQNEAQ, per germline (reference sequence). The CDR3 loop spans 17 amino acids. The CDR3 protein is CASSPTGTGPYDEKLFF. CDR3 nucleotide sequence: TGTGCCAGCAGCCCAACCGGGACAGGACCCTACGATGAAAAACTGTTTTTT.

This clonotype was seen repeatedly, ten times or more. The V call is TRBV2, the J call TRBJ1-1; D may be TRBD1 (6 bases). CDR3 length: 14 residues. Germline CDR1 is SNHLY and CDR2 is FYNNEI. V lost 1 base and J 4 bases, leaving 10 bases between the germline ends. The CDR3 sequence is CASSEEGGVTEAFF. Written as DNA, the CDR3 is TGTGCCAGCAGTGAAGAGGGGGGCGTCACTGAAGCTTTCTTT.

The table lists this clonotype with a few counts. The chain employs TRBV29-1 and TRBJ1-1; D is undetermined. CDR1 SQVTM and CDR2 ANQGSEA come from the germline V gene. This CDR3 is built from 17 residues. Trimming shortened V by 3 bases and J by 5 bases, and 25 bases separated the two germline ends. CDR3 nucleotides: TGCAGCGTTGATCATCGCGGGAGACCGGGTCAGAGTACTGAAGCTTTCTTT. Its translation: CSVDHRGRPGQSTEAFF.

The chain is built from TRBV29-1 and TRBJ1-2; tentative D call: TRBD1 (6 bases). Per the germline V gene, CDR1 is SQVTM and CDR2 is ANQGSEA. CDR3 size: 16 residues. The CDR3 DNA reads TGCAGTGCTAGAGATCACAGGGAAATCCATAACTATGGCTACACCTTC. Translated, it gives CSARDHREIHNYGYTF.

The chain carries TRBV19 and TRBJ2-7; 11 bases match TRBD2. CDR3 size: 16 residues. CDR1 and CDR2 (germline): LNHDA, SQIVND (reference sequence). The V and J ends lost 9 bases and 1 base, in that order; junction bases with no gene match: 11. CDR3 protein: CASSHPGTSGSYEQYF. The CDR3 DNA is TGTGCCAGCAGCCATCCCGGGACTAGCGGATCCTACGAGCAGTACTTC. Using reference TRBV19 and TRBJ2-7 for the parts outside the CDR3, the full variable domain is DGGITQSPKYLFRKEGQNVTLSCEQNLNHDAMYWYRQDPGQGLRLIYYSQIVNDFQKGDIAEGYSVSREKKESFPLTVTSAQKNPTAFYLCASSHPGTSGSYEQYFGPGTRLTVT.

The CDR3 coding sequence is TGTGCCAGCAGCCAAGTTGGGAGGGATGGAAACACCATATATTTT. This encodes CASSQVGRDGNTIYF. The chain links TRBV2 to TRBJ1-3; D unclear. The CDR3 is made up of 15 amino acids. Germline CDR1 is SNHLY and CDR2 is FYNNEI. V lost 6 bases, J lost 3 bases, and 15 bases lay in between.

This clonotype has a count of ten or more. The rearrangement links TRBV2 to TRBJ1-1; D remains unclear. This CDR3 comprises 11 residues. The V end was cut by 7 bases, the J end by 9 bases, with 12 bases between. The germline CDR1 and CDR2 sequences are SNHLY and FYNNEI. In DNA form, the CDR3 reads TGTGCCAGCAAGCGCGTGGATAAAGCTTTCTTT. Translating gives CASKRVDKAFF. Looking up the rest from reference TRBV2 and TRBJ1-1 gives the full variable domain: EPEVTQTPSHQVTQMGQEVILRCVPISNHLYFYWYRQILGQKVEFLVSFYNNEISEKSEIFDDQFSVERPDGSNFTLKIRSTKLEDSAMYFCASKRVDKAFFGQGTRLTVV.

This clonotype was picked up a small number of times. CDR3 loop: CSARPTSSYNSPLHF. The DNA of the CDR3 is TGCAGTGCTAGACCTACGAGCTCCTATAATTCACCCCTCCACTTT. The rearrangement links TRBV20-1 to TRBJ1-6; D gene uncertain. The CDR3 is 15 amino acids. V gave up 2 bases and J gave up 0 bases, with 8 bases separating them. Germline assignment: CDR1 DFQATT and CDR2 SNEGSKA (reference sequence).